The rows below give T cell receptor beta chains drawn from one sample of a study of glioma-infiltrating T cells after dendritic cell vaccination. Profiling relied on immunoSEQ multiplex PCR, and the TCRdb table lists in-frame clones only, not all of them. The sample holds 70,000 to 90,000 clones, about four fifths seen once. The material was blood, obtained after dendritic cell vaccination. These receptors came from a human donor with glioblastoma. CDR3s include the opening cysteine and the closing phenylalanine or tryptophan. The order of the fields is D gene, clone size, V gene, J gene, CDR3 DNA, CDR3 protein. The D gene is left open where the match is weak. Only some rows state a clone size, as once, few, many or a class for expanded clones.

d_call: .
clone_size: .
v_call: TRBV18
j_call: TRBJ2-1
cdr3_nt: TGTGCCAGCTCACCACGACCAAGCGGACAGGGAGGGGCGGTCGCTTACAATGAGCAGTTCTTC
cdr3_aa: CASSPRPSGQGGAVAYNEQFF

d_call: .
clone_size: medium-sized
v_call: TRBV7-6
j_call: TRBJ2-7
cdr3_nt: TGTGCCAGCAGCTTAGCGGAGGGGGCGGGAGAGCAGTACTTC
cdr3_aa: CASSLAEGAGEQYF

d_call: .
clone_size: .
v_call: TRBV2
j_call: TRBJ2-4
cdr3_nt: TGTGCCAGCAGCCGCGGCCTCCTAGCCAAAAACATTCAGTACTTC
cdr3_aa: CASSRGLLAKNIQYF

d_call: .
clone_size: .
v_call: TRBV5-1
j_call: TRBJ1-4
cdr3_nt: TGCGCCAGCAGCCTTAGTTCGTCGGGGACTGCTAATGAAAAACTGTTTTTT
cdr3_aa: CASSLSSSGTANEKLFF

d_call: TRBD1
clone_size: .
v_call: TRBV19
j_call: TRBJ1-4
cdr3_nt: TGTGCCAGTAGTTTCTTAACAGGGGGGAATGAAAAACTGTTTTTT
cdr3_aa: CASSFLTGGNEKLFF

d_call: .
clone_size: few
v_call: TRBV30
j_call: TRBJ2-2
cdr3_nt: TGTGCCTGGAGTGTACGTGAGGTTCGCGCGGAGCTGTTTTTT
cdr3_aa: CAWSVREVRAELFF

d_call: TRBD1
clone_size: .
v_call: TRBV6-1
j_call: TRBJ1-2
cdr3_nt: TGTGCCAGCAGTGACAGGGGGTCTGTTAACTATGGCTACACCTTC
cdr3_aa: CASSDRGSVNYGYTF

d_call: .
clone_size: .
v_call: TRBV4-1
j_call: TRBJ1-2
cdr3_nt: TGCGCCAGCAGCCATAGCACGGGAGGGGACTATGGCTACACCTTC
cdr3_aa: CASSHSTGGDYGYTF

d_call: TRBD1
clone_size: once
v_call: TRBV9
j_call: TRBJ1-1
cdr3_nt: TGTGCCAGCAGCCCCACGACAGGGTGGGGGGCTGAAGCTTTCTTT
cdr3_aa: CASSPTTGWGAEAFF

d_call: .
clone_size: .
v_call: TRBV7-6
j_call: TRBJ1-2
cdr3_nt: TGTGCCAGCAGCTTAAGGGAGGCGGGGAGTGGCTACACCTTC
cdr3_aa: CASSLREAGSGYTF

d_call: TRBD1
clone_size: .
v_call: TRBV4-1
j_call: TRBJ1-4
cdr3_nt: TGCGCCAGCAGCCCCTCCTCCCGGGACAGGGATAATGAAAAACTGTTTTTT
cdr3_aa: CASSPSSRDRDNEKLFF

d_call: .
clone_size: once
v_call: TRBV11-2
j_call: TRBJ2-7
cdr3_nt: TGTGCCAGCAGCCCCGTCCCCAGCTCCTACGAGCAGTACTTC
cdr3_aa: CASSPVPSSYEQYF

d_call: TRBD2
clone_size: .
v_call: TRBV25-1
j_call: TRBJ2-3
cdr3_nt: TGTGCCAGCAGTGCACCCTCGGGACTAGCGGGAAGCACAGATACGCAGTATTTT
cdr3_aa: CASSAPSGLAGSTDTQYF

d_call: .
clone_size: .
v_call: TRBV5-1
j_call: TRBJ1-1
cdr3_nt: TGCGCCAGCAGCTTGAGCTCGGAGAAGTGGAACACTGAAGCTTTCTTT
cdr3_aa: CASSLSSEKWNTEAFF

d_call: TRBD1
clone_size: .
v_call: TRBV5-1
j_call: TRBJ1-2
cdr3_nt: TGCGCCAGCAGCTTGGGCGGACAGGGGTCTGGCTACACCTTC
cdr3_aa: CASSLGGQGSGYTF

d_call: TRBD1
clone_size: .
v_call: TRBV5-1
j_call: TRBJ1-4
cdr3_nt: TGCGCCAGCAGCTTCTCAGGGGGCTCTAATGAAAAACTGTTTTTT
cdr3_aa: CASSFSGGSNEKLFF

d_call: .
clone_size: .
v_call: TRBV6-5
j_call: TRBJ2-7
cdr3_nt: TGTGCCAGCAGCTCCCACGGGATCTCCTACGAGCAGTACTTC
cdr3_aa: CASSSHGISYEQYF

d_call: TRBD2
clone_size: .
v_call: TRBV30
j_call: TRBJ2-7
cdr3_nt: TGTGCCTGGACTAGCGGCCGGTACGAGCAGTACTTC
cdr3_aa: CAWTSGRYEQYF

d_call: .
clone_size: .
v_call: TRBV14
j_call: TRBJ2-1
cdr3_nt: TGTGCCAGCAGCCAAGATCTGGGTAGCGGCACCTACAATGAGCAGTTCTTC
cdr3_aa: CASSQDLGSGTYNEQFF

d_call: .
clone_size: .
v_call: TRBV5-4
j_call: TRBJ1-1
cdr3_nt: TGTGCCAGCAGCCCTGGACAGCGAAACACTGAAGCTTTCTTT
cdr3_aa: CASSPGQRNTEAFF

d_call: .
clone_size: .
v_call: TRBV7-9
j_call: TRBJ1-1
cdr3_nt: TGTGCCAGCAGCTTGGGGGGGGAGCGGGAAGCTTTCTTT
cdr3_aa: CASSLGGEREAFF

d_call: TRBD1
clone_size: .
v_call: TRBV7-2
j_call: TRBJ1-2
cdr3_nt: TGTGCCAGCAGCGTCGGGACAGGGAGGATTTATGGCTACACCTTC
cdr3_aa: CASSVGTGRIYGYTF

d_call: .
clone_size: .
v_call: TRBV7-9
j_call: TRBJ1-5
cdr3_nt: TGTGCCAGCAGCTCGGGGGGTCAGCCCCAGCATTTT
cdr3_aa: CASSSGGQPQHF

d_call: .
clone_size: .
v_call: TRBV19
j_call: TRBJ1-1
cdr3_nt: TGTGCCAGTAGTGGGCACAGAAACACTGAAGCTTTCTTT
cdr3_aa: CASSGHRNTEAFF

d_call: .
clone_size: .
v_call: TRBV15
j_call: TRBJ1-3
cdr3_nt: TGTGCCACCAGCAGGGAATACCCGGGGATCTCTGGAAACACCATATATTTT
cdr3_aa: CATSREYPGISGNTIYF

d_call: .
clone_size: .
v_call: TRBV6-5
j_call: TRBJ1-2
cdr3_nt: TGTGCCAGCAGTTACTTGGGGGGGGATGGCTACACCTTC
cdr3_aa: CASSYLGGDGYTF

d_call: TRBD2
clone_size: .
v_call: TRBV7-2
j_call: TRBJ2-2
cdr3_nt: TGTGCCAGCAGCTTGGGACTAGCCGCTGGGGAGCTGTTTTTT
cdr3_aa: CASSLGLAAGELFF

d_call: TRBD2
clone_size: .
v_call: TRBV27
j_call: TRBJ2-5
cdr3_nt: TGTGCCACCCGGGTGGGACTAGCGGGGGTAGGAGAGACCCAGTACTTC
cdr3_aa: CATRVGLAGVGETQYF

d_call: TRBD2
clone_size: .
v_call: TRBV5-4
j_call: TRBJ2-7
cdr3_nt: TGTGCCAGCAGCTTGGGACTAGCGGGGGTATCCTACGAGCAGTACTTC
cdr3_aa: CASSLGLAGVSYEQYF

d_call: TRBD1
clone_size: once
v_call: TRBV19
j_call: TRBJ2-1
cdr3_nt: TGTGCCAGTAGTATGTGGGACAGGGGAAACAATGAGCAGTTCTTC
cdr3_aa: CASSMWDRGNNEQFF

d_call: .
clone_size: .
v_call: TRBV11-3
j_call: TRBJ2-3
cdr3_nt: TGTGCCAGCAGCCCAGGGGGAGGTGGAACAGATACGCAGTATTTT
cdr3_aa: CASSPGGGGTDTQYF

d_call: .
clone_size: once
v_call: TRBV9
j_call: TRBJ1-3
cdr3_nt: TGTGCCAGCAGCGTAGATATTGAGGGTTCCCTTTCTGGAAACACCATATATTTT
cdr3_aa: CASSVDIEGSLSGNTIYF

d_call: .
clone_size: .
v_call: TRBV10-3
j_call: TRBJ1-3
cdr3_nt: TGTGCCATCAGTGAGAGCAAACCTGGAAACACCATATATTTT
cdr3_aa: CAISESKPGNTIYF

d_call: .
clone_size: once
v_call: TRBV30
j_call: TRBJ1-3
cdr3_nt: TGTGCCTCAAAAAGGTCGACAAGCGGAAACACCATATATTTT
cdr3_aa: CASKRSTSGNTIYF

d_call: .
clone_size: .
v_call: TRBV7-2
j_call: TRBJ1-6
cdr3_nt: TGTGCCAGCAGCTCCATCCGGGAGAATTCACCCCTCCACTTT
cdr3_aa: CASSSIRENSPLHF

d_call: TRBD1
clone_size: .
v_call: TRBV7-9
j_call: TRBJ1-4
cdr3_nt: TGTGCCAGCAGCGACCTAACCGGGACAGGGTACGAAAAACTGTTTTTT
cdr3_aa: CASSDLTGTGYEKLFF

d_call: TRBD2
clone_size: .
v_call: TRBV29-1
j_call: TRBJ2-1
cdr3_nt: TGCAGCGTTGAATCTCCGGGACTAGCGGGAGATGAGCAGTTCTTC
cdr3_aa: CSVESPGLAGDEQFF

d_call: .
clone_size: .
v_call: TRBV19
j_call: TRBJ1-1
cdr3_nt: TGTGCCAGTACACGACAGCCGCTGGACACTGAAGCTTTCTTT
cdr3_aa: CASTRQPLDTEAFF

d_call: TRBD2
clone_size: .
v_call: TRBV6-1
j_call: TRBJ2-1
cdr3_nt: TGTGCCAGCAGGAGACTAGCGGACGAATACAATGAGCAGTTCTTC
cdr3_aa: CASRRLADEYNEQFF

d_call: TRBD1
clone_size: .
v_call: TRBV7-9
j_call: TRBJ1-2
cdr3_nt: TGTGCCAGCAGCTTAGCCGGGGACAGCACCTATGACTACACCTTC
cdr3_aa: CASSLAGDSTYDYTF

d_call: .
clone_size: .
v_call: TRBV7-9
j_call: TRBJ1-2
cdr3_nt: TGTGCCAGCAGCTTAGGAGAGGTCAGCAACTATGGCTACACCTTC
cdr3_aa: CASSLGEVSNYGYTF

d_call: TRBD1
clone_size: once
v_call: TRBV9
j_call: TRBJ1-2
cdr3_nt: TGTGCCAGCAGGTTTGGACAGGGTATTGCTGGCTACACCTTC
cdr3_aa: CASRFGQGIAGYTF

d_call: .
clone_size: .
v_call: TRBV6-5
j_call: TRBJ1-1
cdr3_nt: TGTGCCAGCAGTTACGCCCGGGGAGCGGGCACTGAAGCTTTCTTT
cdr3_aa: CASSYARGAGTEAFF

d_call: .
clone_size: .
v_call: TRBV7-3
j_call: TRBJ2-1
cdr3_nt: TGTGCCAGCAGCTTGGCGGGGAACAATGAGCAGTTCTTC
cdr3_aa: CASSLAGNNEQFF

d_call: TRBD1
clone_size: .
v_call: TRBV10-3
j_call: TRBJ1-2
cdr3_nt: TGTGCCACCCTAGGGACAGGGAATAGCTATGGCTACACCTTC
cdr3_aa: CATLGTGNSYGYTF